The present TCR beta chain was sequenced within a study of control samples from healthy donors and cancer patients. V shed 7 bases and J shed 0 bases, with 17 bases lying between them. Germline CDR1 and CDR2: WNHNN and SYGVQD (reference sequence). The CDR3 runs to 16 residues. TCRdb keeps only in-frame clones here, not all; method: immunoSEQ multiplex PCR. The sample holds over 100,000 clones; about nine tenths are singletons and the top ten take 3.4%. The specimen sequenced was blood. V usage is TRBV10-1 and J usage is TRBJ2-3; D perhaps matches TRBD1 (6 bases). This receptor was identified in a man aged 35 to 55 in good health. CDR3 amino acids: CASNEGQTLSTDTQYF. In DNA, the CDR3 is TGCGCCAGCAATGAAGGACAGACCCTAAGCACAGATACGCAGTATTTT.